Listed below are T cell receptor beta chains from one sample, sequenced in a study of cytomegalovirus exposure and HLA in healthy donors. Generated by immunoSEQ multiplex PCR, the TCRdb table keeps only in-frame clones and is missing some. The table lists about 34,000 clones, 65% to 75% of them singletons. Sample: PBMCs. The origin of the receptors is a man aged 35 to 55 in good health and CMV-seropositive. CDR3s include the opening cysteine and the closing phenylalanine or tryptophan. Fields, in order: CDR3 DNA, CDR3 protein, J gene, V gene, D gene, clone size. D genes are given only for firm matches. Clone size appears in some rows only: once, few, many, or a class for an expanded clone.

TGTGCCAGCAGCGACCGACAGTACCAAGAGACCCAGTACTTC CASSDRQYQETQYF TRBJ2-5 TRBV7-6 - once
TGTGCCAGCAGTTACGAGAGAGCACGGGGAAACACCATATATTTT CASSYERARGNTIYF TRBJ1-3 TRBV6-5 - -
TGTGCCAGCAGCGGGGGGGGCTACTCCTACGAGCAGTACTTC CASSGGGYSYEQYF TRBJ2-7 TRBV27 TRBD2 -
TGTGCCAGCAGTGAGGAGGCTACTGTGACCTACGAGCAGTACTTC CASSEEATVTYEQYF TRBJ2-7 TRBV6-1 - -
TGTGCCAGCAGCCCCCCCCGGAGGATCGCCTACGAGCAGTACTTC CASSPPRRIAYEQYF TRBJ2-7 TRBV7-8 - -
TGTGCCAGCAGCGTACCGGGACAGGGCGAGAACTATGGCTACACCTTC CASSVPGQGENYGYTF TRBJ1-2 TRBV5-6 TRBD1 -
TGTGCCAGCAGCCCTTGGACAGGAAAGAACACTGAAGCTTTCTTT CASSPWTGKNTEAFF TRBJ1-1 TRBV9 TRBD1 -
TGTGCCAGCAGTGATGCTAAGGGGAATAATTCACCCCTCCACTTT CASSDAKGNNSPLHF TRBJ1-6 TRBV6-6 - few
TGTGCCAGCTATGCAGGGTATAGTGGCGAGCAGTACTTC CASYAGYSGEQYF TRBJ2-7 TRBV28 - -
TGTGCCACCAGCAGAGCTCGGGACAGGACCCACGAGCAGTACTTC CATSRARDRTHEQYF TRBJ2-7 TRBV15 TRBD1 -
TGTGCCAGCAGCTCAGGGACTAGCGGGGGGCCTCGATCCCCCACAGATACGCAGTATTTT CASSSGTSGGPRSPTDTQYF TRBJ2-3 TRBV11-3 TRBD2 few
TGTGCCAGCCTAGGCGCCGGGGTGAACACTGAAGCTTTCTTT CASLGAGVNTEAFF TRBJ1-1 TRBV28 - -
TGCGCCAGCAGCTTGGAACAGGGAGACGAGCAGTACTTC CASSLEQGDEQYF TRBJ2-7 TRBV5-1 - -
TGTGCCAGTCGGACGACAGGGACGAACACCGGGGAGCTGTTTTTT CASRTTGTNTGELFF TRBJ2-2 TRBV19 TRBD1 few
TGTGCCAGCAGTTTACCGCCCGGGACAGGGGACGGCTACACCTTC CASSLPPGTGDGYTF TRBJ1-2 TRBV2 TRBD1 -
TGTGCCAGCAGTTCACAGGGCACCGAGCAGTACTTC CASSSQGTEQYF TRBJ2-7 TRBV28 - -
TGTGCCAGCAGGAAAGCGGGGGGCCCGGCAGATACGCAGTATTTT CASRKAGGPADTQYF TRBJ2-3 TRBV7-2 TRBD2 -
TGTGCCAGCAGCTTAGAGGTCAGGGAGGGGCAGTTCTTC CASSLEVREGQFF TRBJ2-1 TRBV7-2 TRBD2 -
TGCGCCAGCACACGGGGACAGGACACAGATACGCAGTATTTT CASTRGQDTDTQYF TRBJ2-3 TRBV5-1 TRBD1 few
TGTGCCAGCAGCAAAGAGTTAGGTGGGGACTCCTACGAGCAGTACTTC CASSKELGGDSYEQYF TRBJ2-7 TRBV21-1 - -
TGTGCCAGCAGCCGCCGGGTAACTGTGGCTAATGAAAAACTGTTTTTT CASSRRVTVANEKLFF TRBJ1-4 TRBV14 - -
TGTGCCAGCAGCTTGGGCAGGGGGCTTTACGAGCAGTACTTC CASSLGRGLYEQYF TRBJ2-7 TRBV5-4 TRBD1 few
TGTGCCAGCAGCTTAGGGACAGGTTACAATGAGCAGTTCTTC CASSLGTGYNEQFF TRBJ2-1 TRBV11-2 TRBD1 few
TGTGCCACTTCCGCGATGAACACTGAAGCTTTCTTT CATSAMNTEAFF TRBJ1-1 TRBV7-9 - few
TGTGCCAGCAGACCAACAGGGGGCATTATTGAAAAACTGTTTTTT CASRPTGGIIEKLFF TRBJ1-4 TRBV2 TRBD1 -
TGTGCCAGCAGCAACCGGGACAGGGACTACGAGCAGTACTTC CASSNRDRDYEQYF TRBJ2-7 TRBV5-6 TRBD1 few
TGTGCCAGCAGTGGACAGGGGAACACTGAAGCTTTCTTT CASSGQGNTEAFF TRBJ1-1 TRBV6-5 TRBD1 -
TGTGCCAGTAGTATTTCAGGGCTAGCGGGGGGCACAGATACGCAGTATTTT CASSISGLAGGTDTQYF TRBJ2-3 TRBV19 TRBD2 -
TGTGCCAGCAGCTTCAACACAGGTGGGGCTTTCTTT CASSFNTGGAFF TRBJ1-1 TRBV11-3 - once
TGTGCCAGTCTCGCCGTGCGGAACGGGGGACGCACTGAAGCTTTCTTT CASLAVRNGGRTEAFF TRBJ1-1 TRBV19 - -
TGTGCCAGCTCACTCAGTCTTTCCAATCAGCCCCAGCATTTT CASSLSLSNQPQHF TRBJ1-5 TRBV18 - few
TGTGCCAGCAGCTTAAGCGGGGTGAACACTGAAGCTTTCTTT CASSLSGVNTEAFF TRBJ1-1 TRBV7-9 - -
TGTGCCGGCGGACAGTCGAACACCGGGGAGCTGTTTTTT CAGGQSNTGELFF TRBJ2-2 TRBV28 - -
TGTGCCAGCAGCCCGGGACAGGCTAACACTGAAGCTTTCTTT CASSPGQANTEAFF TRBJ1-1 TRBV5-4 TRBD1 once